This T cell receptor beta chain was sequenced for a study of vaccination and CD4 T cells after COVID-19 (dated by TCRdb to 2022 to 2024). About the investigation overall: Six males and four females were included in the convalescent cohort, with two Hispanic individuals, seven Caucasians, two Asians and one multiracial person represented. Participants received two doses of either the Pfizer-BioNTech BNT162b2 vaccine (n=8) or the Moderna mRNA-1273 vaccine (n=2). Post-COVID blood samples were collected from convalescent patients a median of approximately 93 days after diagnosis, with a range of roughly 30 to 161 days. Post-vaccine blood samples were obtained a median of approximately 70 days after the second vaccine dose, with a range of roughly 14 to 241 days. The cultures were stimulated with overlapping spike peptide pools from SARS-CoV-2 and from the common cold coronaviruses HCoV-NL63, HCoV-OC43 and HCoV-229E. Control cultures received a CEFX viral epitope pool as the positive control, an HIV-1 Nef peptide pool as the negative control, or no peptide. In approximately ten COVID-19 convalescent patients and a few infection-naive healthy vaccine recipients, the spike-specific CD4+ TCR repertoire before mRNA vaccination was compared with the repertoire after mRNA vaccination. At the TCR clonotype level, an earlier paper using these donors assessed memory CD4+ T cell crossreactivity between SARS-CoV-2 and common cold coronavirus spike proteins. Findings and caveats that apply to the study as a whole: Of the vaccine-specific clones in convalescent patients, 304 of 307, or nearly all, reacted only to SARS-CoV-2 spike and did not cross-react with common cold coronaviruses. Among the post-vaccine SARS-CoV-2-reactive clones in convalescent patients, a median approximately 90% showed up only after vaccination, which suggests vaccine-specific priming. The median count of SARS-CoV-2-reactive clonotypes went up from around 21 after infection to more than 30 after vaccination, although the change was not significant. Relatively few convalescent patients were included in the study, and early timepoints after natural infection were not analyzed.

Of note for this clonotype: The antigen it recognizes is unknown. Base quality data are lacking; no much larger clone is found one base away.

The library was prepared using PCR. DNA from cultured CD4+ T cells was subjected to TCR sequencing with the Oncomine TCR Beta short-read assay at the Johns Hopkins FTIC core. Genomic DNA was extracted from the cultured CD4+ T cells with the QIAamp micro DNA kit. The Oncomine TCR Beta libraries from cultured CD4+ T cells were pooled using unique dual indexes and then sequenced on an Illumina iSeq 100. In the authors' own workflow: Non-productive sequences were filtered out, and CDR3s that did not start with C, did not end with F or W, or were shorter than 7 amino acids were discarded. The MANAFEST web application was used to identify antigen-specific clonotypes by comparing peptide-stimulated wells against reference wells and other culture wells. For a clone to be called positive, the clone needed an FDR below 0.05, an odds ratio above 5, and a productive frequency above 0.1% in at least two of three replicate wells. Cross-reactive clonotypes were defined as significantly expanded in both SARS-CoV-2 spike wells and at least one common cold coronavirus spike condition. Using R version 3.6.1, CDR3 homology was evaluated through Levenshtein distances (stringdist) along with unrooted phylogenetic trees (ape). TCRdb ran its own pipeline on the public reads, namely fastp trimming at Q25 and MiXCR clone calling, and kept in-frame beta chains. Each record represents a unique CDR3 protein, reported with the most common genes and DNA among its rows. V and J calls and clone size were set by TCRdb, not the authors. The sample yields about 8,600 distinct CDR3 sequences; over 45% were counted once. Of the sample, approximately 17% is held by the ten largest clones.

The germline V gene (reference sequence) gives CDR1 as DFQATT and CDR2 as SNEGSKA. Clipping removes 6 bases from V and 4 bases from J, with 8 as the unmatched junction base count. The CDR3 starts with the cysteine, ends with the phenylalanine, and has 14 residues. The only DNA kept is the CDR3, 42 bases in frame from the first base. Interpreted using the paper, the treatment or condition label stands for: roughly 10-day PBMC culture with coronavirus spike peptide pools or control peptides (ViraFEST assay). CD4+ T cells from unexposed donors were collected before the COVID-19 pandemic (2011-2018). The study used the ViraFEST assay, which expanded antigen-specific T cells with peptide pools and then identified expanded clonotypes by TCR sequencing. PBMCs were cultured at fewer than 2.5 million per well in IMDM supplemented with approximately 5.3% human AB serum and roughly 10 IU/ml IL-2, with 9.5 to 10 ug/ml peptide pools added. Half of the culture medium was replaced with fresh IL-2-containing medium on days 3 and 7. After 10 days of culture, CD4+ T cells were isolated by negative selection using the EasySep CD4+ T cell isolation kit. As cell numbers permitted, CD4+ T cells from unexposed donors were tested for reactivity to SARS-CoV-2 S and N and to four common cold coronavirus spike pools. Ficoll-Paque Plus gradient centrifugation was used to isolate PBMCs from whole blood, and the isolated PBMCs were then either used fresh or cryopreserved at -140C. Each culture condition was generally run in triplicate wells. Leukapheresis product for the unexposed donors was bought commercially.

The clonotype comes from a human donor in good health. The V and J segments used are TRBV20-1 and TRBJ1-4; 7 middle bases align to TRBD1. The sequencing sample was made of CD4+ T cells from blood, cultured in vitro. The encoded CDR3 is CSAHDRVGNEKLFF. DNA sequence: TGCAGTGCCCATGACAGGGTTGGTAATGAAAAACTGTTTTTT.